This TCR beta chain was found in a study of OX40 agonist ivuxolimab in advanced cancers. TCRdb's copy holds only in-frame clones and misses some; the assay was immunoSEQ multiplex PCR. The table lists tens of thousands of clones, 84% of them singletons. The CDR3 loop spans 13 amino acids. The V end lost 3 bases, the J end lost 3 bases, and 6 bases lay between the germline ends. Germline CDR1 MNHEY, CDR2 SMNVEV (reference sequence). This rearrangement joins TRBV27 to TRBJ2-1; possible D gene TRBD2, 6 bases. The source of this sequence is an adult with an advanced solid tumor such as melanoma, head and neck, liver or kidney cancer. The sample here was CD4+ or CD8+ T cells sorted from blood, taken in a trial of the OX40 agonist ivuxolimab. CDR3 sequence reads: CASSFSGYNEQFF. As DNA, the CDR3 is TGTGCCAGCAGTTTTAGCGGCTACAATGAGCAGTTCTTC.